This entry is about one TCR beta chain. Germline V gene sequence: CDR1 PRHDT, CDR2 FYEKMQ (reference sequence). The CDR3 extends over 15 amino acids. V was trimmed by 3 bases and J by 2 bases, leaving 12 bases between them. Patients with Susac syndrome fulfilled recently defined diagnostic criteria for definite or probable disease. TEMRA cells were enriched by FACS, while CD8+ and CD4+ T cells were obtained through a negative isolation that was performed magnetically. This record belongs to a study of CD8 T cells in Susac syndrome. Across the study: Treatment at blood withdrawal was none, corticosteroids, or intravenous immunoglobulin alone in Susac syndrome patients.

When the RNA was reverse transcribed, random hexamers were used with an input of 0.5 to 1 ug. An immunoSEQ multiplex PCR amplified TCR beta CDR3 over 54 Vbeta and 13 Jbeta. MiXCR was run by TCRdb on the immunoSEQ multiplex PCR reads, yielding one entry per CDR3 protein. Among some 130,000 distinct CDR3 sequences listed, approximately 95% were seen once. The source material was CD8+ T cells from PBMCs. This clonotype originated in a human donor with Susac syndrome. The V and J genes are TRBV13 and TRBJ2-3; tentatively, D is TRBD1 (5 bases). DNA for the CDR3: TGTGCCAGCAGCTTTGGGGCAGCAGCCACAGATACGCAGTATTTT. It translates to CASSFGAAATDTQYF.